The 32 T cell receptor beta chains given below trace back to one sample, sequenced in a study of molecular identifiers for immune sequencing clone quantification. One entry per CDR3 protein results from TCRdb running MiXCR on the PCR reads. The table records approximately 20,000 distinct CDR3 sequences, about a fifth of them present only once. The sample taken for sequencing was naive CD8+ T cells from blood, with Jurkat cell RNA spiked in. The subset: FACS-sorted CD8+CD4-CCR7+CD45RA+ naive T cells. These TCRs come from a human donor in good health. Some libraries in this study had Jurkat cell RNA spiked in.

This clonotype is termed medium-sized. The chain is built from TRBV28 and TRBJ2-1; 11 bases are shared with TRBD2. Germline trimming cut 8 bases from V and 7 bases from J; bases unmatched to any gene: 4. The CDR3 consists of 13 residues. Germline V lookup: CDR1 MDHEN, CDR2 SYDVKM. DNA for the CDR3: TGTGCCAGCCGGGGACTAGCGGCGAATGAGCAGTTCTTC. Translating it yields CASRGLAANEQFF.

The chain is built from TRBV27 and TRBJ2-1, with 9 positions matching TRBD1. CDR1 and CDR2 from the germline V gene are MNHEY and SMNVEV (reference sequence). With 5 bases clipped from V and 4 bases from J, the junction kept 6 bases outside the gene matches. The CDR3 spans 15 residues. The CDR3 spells CASSPHGTGYNEQFF. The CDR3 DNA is TGTGCCAGCAGTCCCCACGGGACAGGGTACAATGAGCAGTTCTTC.

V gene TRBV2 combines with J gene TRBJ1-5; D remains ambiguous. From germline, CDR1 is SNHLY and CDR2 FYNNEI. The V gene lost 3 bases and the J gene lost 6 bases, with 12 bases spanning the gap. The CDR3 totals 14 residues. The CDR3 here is CASSDLGVIQPQHF. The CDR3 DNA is TGTGCCAGCAGTGATTTGGGAGTTATTCAGCCCCAGCATTTT.

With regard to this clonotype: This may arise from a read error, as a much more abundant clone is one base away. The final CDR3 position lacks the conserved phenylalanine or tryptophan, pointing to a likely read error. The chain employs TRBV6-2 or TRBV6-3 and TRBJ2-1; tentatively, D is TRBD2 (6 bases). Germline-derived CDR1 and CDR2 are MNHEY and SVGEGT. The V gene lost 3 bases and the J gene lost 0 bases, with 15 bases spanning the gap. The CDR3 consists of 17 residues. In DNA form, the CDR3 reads TGTGCCAGCAGTTATGGAGAAGGGACTCGCTCCTACAATGAGCAGTTCCTC. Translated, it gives CASSYGEGTRSYNEQFL.

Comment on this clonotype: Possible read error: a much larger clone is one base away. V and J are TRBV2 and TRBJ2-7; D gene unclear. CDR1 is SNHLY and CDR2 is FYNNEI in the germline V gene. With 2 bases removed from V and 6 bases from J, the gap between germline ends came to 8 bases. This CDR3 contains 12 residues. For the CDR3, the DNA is TGTGCCAGCAGTGAACTCGTTCCCGAGCAGTACTTC. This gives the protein CASSELVPEQYF.

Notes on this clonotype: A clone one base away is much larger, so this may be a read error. The CDR3 sequence is CASSLYLNTVYF. DNA of the CDR3: TGTGCCAGCAGCTTATACTTGAACACCGTATATTTT. The V call is TRBV7-3, the J call TRBJ1-3; D gene uncertain. The CDR3 has 12 residues. Germline V gene lookup returns CDR1 SGHTA and CDR2 FQGTGA.

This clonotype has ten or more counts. CDR3 in DNA: TGCGCCAGCAGCATGGACCAGGGGCAGCCAAGCTCCTACGAGCAGTACTTC. Residues: CASSMDQGQPSSYEQYF. The rearrangement links TRBV5-1 to TRBJ2-7, with a weak D call TRBD1 (6 bases). Germline V gene data show CDR1 as SGHRS and CDR2 as YFSETQ. The CDR3 loop spans 17 amino acids. V lost 4 bases to trimming and J lost 0 bases, with 20 bases between them.

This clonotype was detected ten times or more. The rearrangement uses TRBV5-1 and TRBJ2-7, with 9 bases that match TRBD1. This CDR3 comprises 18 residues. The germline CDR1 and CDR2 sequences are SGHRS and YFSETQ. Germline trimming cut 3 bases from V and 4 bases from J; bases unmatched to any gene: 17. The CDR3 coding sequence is TGCGCCAGCAGCTATGCGTTTTCGCCGGGACAGGGTGGTTACGAGCAGTACTTC. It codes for CASSYAFSPGQGGYEQYF.

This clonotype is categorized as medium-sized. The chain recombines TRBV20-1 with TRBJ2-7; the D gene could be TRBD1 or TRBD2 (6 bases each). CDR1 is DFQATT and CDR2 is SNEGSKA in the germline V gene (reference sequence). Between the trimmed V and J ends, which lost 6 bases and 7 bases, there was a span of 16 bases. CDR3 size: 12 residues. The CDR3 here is CSALDSGGEQYF. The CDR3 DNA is TGCAGTGCCCTGGACAGTGGGGGGGAGCAGTACTTC.

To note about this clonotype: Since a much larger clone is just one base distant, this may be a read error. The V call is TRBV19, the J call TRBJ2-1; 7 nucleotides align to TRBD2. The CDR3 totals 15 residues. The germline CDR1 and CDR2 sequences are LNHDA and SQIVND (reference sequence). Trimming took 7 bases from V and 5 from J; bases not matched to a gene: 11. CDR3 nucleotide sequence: TGTGCCAGTAATGACCTCTATGGGGGGGACAATGAGCAGTTCTTC. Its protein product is CASNDLYGGDNEQFF.

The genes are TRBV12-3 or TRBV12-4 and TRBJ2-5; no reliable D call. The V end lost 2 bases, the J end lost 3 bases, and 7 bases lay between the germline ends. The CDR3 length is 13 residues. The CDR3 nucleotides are TGTGCCAGCAGTTTACATACCGAAGAGACCCAGTACTTC. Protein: CASSLHTEETQYF.

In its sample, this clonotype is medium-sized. For the CDR3, the DNA is TGCAGCGTTGGGTTCGGGGGAAGGGCAGATACGCAGTATTTT. This gives the protein CSVGFGGRADTQYF. The chain employs TRBV29-1 and TRBJ2-3; perhaps TRBD2 as D (6 bases). This CDR3 comprises 14 residues. Germline V gene data show CDR1 as SQVTM and CDR2 as ANQGSEA. Trimming left V 4 bases short and J 4 bases short, with 15 bases between.

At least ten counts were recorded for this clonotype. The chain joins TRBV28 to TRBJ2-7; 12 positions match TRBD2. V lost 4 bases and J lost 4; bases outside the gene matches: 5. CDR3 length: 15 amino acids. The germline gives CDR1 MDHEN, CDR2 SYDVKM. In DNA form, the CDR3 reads TGTGCCAGCAGTTACCGACTAGCGGGAGATTACGAGCAGTACTTC. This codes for CASSYRLAGDYEQYF. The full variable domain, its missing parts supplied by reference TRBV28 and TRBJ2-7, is DVKVTQSSRYLVKRTGEKVFLECVQDMDHENMFWYRQDPGLGLRLIYFSYDVKMKEKGDIPEGYSVSREKKERFSLILESASTNQTSMYLCASSYRLAGDYEQYFGPGTRLTVT.

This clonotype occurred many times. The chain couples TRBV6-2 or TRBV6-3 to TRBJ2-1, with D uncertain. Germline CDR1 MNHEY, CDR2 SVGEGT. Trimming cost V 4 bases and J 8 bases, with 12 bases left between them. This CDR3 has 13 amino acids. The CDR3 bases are TGTGCCAGCAGTTCCCTAAGGTGGGATGAGCAGTTCTTC. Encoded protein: CASSSLRWDEQFF.

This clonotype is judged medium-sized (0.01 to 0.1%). The CDR3 nucleotides are TGTGCCAGCAGCTCCCCCTTGGTGTGGTACGAGCAGTACTTC. This encodes CASSSPLVWYEQYF. The V gene is TRBV11-2, the J gene TRBJ2-7; D remains unclear. This CDR3 is built from 14 residues. V was pared by 4 bases and J by 4 bases, with 14 bases between. In germline, CDR1 is SGHAT, CDR2 FQNNGV.

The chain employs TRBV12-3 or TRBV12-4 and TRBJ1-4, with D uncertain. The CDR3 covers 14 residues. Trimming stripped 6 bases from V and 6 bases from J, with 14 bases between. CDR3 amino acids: CASSPSRRDEKLFF. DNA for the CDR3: TGTGCCAGCAGCCCCTCCAGGAGGGATGAAAAACTGTTTTTT.

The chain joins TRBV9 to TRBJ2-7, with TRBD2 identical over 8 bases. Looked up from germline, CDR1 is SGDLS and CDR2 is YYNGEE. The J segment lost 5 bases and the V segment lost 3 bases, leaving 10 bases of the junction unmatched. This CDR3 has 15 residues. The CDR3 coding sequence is TGTGCCAGCAGCGGGGGGAAGGGACTAGTGAACGAGCAGTACTTC. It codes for CASSGGKGLVNEQYF.

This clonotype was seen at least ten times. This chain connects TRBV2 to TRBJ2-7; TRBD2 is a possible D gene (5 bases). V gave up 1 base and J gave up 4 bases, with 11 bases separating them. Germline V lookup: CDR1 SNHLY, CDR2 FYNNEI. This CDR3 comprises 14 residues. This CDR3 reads CASSEGTGMYEQYF. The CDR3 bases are TGTGCCAGCAGTGAAGGGACCGGGATGTACGAGCAGTACTTC.

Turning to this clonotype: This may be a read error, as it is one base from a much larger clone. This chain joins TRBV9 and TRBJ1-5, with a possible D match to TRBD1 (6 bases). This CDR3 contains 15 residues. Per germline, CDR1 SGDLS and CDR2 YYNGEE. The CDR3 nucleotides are TGTGCCAGCAACGTAGCAGGGGATAGCAATCAGCCCCAGCATTTT. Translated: CASNVAGDSNQPQHF.

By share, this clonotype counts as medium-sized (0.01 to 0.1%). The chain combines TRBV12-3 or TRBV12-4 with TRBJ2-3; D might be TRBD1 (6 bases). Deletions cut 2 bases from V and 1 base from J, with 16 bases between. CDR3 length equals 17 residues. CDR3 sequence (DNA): TGTGCCAGCAGTTTACCGCGGACAGCAATAGGCACAGATACGCAGTATTTT. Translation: CASSLPRTAIGTDTQYF.

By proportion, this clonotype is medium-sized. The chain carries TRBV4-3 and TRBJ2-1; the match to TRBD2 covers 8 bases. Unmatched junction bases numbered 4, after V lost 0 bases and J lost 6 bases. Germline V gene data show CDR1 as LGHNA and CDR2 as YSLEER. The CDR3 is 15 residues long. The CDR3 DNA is TGCGCCAGCAGCCAAGAGATCCTAGCGGGCAATGAGCAGTTCTTC. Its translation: CASSQEILAGNEQFF.

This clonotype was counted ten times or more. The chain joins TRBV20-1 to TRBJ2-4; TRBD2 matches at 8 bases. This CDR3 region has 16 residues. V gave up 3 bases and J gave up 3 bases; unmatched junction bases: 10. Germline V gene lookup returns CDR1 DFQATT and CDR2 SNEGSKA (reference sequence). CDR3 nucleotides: TGCAGTGCTAGCCCTACGGGAGGGACCCTCAAAAACATTCAGTACTTC. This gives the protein CSASPTGGTLKNIQYF.

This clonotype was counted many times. DNA of the CDR3: TGTGCCAGCAGCCCCAAGCGGGGGGCTGGGGAAAAACTGTTTTTT. This sequence encodes CASSPKRGAGEKLFF. V is TRBV13 and J is TRBJ1-4, with D possibly TRBD1 on 6 matching bases. Germline CDR1 PRHDT, CDR2 FYEKMQ (reference sequence). Trimming pared 5 bases from V and 8 bases from J, leaving 18 bases between. The CDR3 loop spans 15 amino acids.

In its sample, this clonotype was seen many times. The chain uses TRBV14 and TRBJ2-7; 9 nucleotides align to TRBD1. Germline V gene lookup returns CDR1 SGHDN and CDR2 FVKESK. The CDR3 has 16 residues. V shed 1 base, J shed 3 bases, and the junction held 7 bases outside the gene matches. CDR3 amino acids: CASSQVGTGPGYEQYF. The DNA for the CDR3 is TGTGCCAGCAGCCAAGTTGGGACAGGGCCGGGCTACGAGCAGTACTTC.

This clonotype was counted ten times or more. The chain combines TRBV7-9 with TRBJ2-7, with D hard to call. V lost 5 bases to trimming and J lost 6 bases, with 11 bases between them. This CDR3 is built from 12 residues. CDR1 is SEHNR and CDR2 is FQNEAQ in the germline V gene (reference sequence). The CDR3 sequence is CASSPPAVEQYF. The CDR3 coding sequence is TGTGCCAGCAGCCCCCCGGCGGTCGAGCAGTACTTC.

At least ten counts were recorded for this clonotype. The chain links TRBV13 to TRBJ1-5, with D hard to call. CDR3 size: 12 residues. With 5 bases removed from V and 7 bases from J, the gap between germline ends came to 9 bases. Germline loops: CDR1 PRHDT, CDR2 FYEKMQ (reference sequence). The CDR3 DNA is TGTGCCAGCAGCCAGGTAGGCCAGCCCCAGCATTTT. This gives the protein CASSQVGQPQHF.

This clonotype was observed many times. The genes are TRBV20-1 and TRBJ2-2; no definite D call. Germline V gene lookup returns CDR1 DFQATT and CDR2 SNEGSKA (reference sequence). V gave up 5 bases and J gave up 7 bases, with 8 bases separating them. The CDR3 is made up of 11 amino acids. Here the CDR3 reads CSAPINGELFF. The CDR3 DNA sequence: TGCAGTGCTCCGATCAACGGGGAGCTGTTTTTT.

CDR3 region: CASSLGGANTGELFF. For the CDR3, the DNA is TGTGCCAGCAGCCTAGGGGGAGCGAACACCGGGGAGCTGTTTTTT. The chain recombines TRBV5-5 with TRBJ2-2, with D tentatively TRBD1 (6 bases). Trimming removed 4 bases from V and 0 bases from J, with 10 bases in between. The CDR3 sequence is 15 residues long. Germline loops: CDR1 SGHKS, CDR2 YYEKEE (reference sequence).

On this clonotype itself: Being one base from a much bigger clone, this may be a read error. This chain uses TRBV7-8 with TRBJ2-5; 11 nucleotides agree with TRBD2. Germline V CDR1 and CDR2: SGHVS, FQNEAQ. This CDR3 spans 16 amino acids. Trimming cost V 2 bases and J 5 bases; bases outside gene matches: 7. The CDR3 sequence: CASSLILAGVGETQYF. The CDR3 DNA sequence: TGTGCCAGCAGCTTAATACTAGCGGGAGTTGGGGAGACCCAGTACTTC.

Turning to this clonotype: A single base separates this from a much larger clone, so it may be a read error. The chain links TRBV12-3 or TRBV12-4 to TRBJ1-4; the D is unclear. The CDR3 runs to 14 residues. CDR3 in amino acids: CVSSSGLMGEKLFF. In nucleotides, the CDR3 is TGTGTCAGCAGTTCGGGGTTGATGGGGGAAAAACTGTTTTTT.

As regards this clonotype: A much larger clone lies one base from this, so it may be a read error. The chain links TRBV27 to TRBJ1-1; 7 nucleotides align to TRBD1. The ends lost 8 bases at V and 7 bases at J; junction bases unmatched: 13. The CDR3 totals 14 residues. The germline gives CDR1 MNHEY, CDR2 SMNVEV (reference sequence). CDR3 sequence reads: CASEPQPGGFEAFF. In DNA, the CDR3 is TGTGCCAGCGAACCCCAACCAGGGGGATTTGAAGCTTTCTTT.

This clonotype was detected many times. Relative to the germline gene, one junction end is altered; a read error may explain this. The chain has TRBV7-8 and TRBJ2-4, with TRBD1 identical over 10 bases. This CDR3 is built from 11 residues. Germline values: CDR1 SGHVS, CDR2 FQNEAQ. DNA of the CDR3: TGTGCCAGCAGCCTGGGACAGGGGAAATCCTTC. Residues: CASSLGQGKSF.